The next 22 T cell receptor beta chains were all read from a single sample in a study of Graves' ophthalmopathy and Graves' hyperthyroidism. The authors amplified TCR beta CDR3 regions from RNA transcripts. RT-PCR in the first round used HTBI primers; a second-round multiplex PCR followed. Each CDR3 protein gets one entry after TCRdb re-called the multiplex PCR reads with MiXCR. The sample carries around 1,000,000 distinct CDR3 sequences, less than 45% recorded once. Sequenced sample: peripheral blood or thyroid tissue (not recorded which). The receptors derive from an adult man with Graves' hyperthyroidism.

This clonotype showed up just a few times. V and J are TRBV14 and TRBJ2-2; 7 bases align to TRBD1. Trimming at V came to 6 bases and at J to 6 bases, leaving 16 bases not matched to a gene. From germline, CDR1 is SGHDN and CDR2 FVKESK. The CDR3 is 17 amino acids. The CDR3 DNA sequence: TGTGCCAGCAGTAGGGACAGAGATTGGATCGAACCCGGGGAGCTGTTTTTT. This encodes CASSRDRDWIEPGELFF.

The J gene is TRBJ1-4, the V gene TRBV5-5; D is unclear. Germline values: CDR1 SGHKS, CDR2 YYEKEE (reference sequence). Trimming removed 0 bases at V and 3 bases at J, with 6 bases between. The CDR3 spans 14 residues. For the CDR3, the DNA is TGTGCCAGCAGCTTGGTGGTTTCTAATGAAAAACTGTTTTTT. Translated: CASSLVVSNEKLFF.

The chain has TRBV5-1 and TRBJ1-1; a weak D match, TRBD1 (5 bases). Germline V gene data show CDR1 as SGHRS and CDR2 as YFSETQ. Trimming took off 4 bases at V and 0 bases at J, with 19 bases between the two ends. The CDR3 spans 17 residues. The CDR3 coding sequence is TGCGCCAGCAGCCAGGGAAGTGGAGAACCCATGAACACTGAAGCTTTCTTT. It specifies CASSQGSGEPMNTEAFF.

This clonotype was detected a few times. The V and J genes are TRBV7-2 and TRBJ1-1; D is unclear. V dropped 1 base and J dropped 4 bases, with 7 bases sitting between them. CDR3 length equals 13 residues. Per germline, CDR1 SGHTA and CDR2 FQGNSA. This chain's CDR3 is CASSLGHGTEAFF. The CDR3 DNA reads as TGTGCCAGCAGCTTAGGCCATGGCACTGAAGCTTTCTTT.

This clonotype has ten or more counts. The chain joins TRBV7-8 to TRBJ2-5, with TRBD2 matching 8 bases. Germline CDR1 SGHVS, CDR2 FQNEAQ. There are 14 residues in the CDR3. V gave up 2 bases and J gave up 4 bases; unmatched junction bases: 3. This chain's CDR3 is CASSLRGLGETQYF. DNA for the CDR3: TGTGCCAGCAGCTTAAGGGGACTAGGAGAGACCCAGTACTTC.

The table lists this clonotype with many counts. CDR3 protein: CASTPGGGQPQHF. The CDR3, as DNA: TGTGCCAGTACCCCGGGGGGAGGACAGCCCCAGCATTTT. The rearrangement links TRBV19 to TRBJ1-5; possible D gene TRBD1, 5 bases. The CDR3 contains 13 residues. Germline CDR1 reads LNHDA; CDR2 reads SQIVND (reference sequence). Trimming pared 7 bases from V and 7 bases from J, leaving 14 bases between.

This clonotype was seen at least ten times. The chain couples TRBV6-5 to TRBJ1-2; the D gene is possibly TRBD1 (5 bases). Germline V gene sequence: CDR1 MNHEY, CDR2 SVGAGI. The CDR3 contains 12 residues. The ends were cut back, 5 bases at V and 6 bases at J, with 10 bases in the middle. CDR3 in amino acids: CASSRGRHGYTF. In DNA, the CDR3 is TGTGCCAGCAGTCGGGGACGACATGGCTACACCTTC.

This clonotype is medium-sized in the sample. The rearrangement uses TRBV12-3 or TRBV12-4 and TRBJ1-1, with D unresolved. This CDR3 is built from 13 residues. Trimming left V 9 bases short and J 2 bases short, with 13 bases between. The CDR3 DNA reads as TGTGCCAGTAGCCTCAAGGAAAACACTGAAGCTTTCTTT. Protein sequence: CASSLKENTEAFF.

This clonotype has a count of ten or more. V and J are TRBV20-1 and TRBJ2-7; 11 positions match TRBD2. Germline V gene data show CDR1 as DFQATT and CDR2 as SNEGSKA (reference sequence). V shed 6 bases and J 4 bases; nucleotides not matched to a gene: 5. The CDR3 sequence is 13 residues long. CDR3 nucleotide sequence: TGCAGTGCCATCCTAGCGGGAGGATACGAGCAGTACTTC. Residues: CSAILAGGYEQYF.

There are many counts of this clonotype. The chain is built from TRBV7-8 and TRBJ1-3; D is undetermined. This CDR3 has 15 residues. Germline CDR1 reads SGHVS; CDR2 reads FQNEAQ. The V end lost 0 bases, the J end lost 0 bases, and 6 bases lay between the germline ends. The CDR3 reads CASSLATSSGNTIYF. CDR3 coding DNA: TGTGCCAGCAGCTTAGCGACAAGCTCTGGAAACACCATATATTTT.

This clonotype was seen many times. The chain couples TRBV5-1 to TRBJ2-7, with TRBD2 matching 8 bases. This CDR3 contains 15 residues. V gave up 2 bases and J gave up 2 bases; unmatched junction bases: 6. Per the germline V gene, CDR1 is SGHRS and CDR2 is YFSETQ. CDR3 in amino acids: CASSLSGSRPYEQYF. Here the CDR3 DNA reads TGCGCCAGCAGCTTAAGCGGGAGTAGACCCTACGAGCAGTACTTC.

The chain is built from TRBV7-8 and TRBJ2-7; D might be TRBD1 (6 bases). Trimming removed 1 base from V and 3 bases from J, with 10 bases in between. The length of the CDR3 is 14 residues. Germline V gene data show CDR1 as SGHVS and CDR2 as FQNEAQ. Written as DNA, the CDR3 is TGTGCCAGCAGCTTAGAGGGGGAAAGCTACGAGCAGTACTTC. Its protein product is CASSLEGESYEQYF. The full variable domain, completed using reference TRBV7-8 and TRBJ2-7, is GAGVSQSPRYKVAKRGQDVALRCDPISGHVSLFWYQQALGQGPEFLTYFQNEAQLDKSGLPSDRFFAERPEGSVSTLKIQRTQQEDSAVYLCASSLEGESYEQYFGPGTRLTVT.

As concerns this clonotype: A read error may be the cause here, since a much bigger clone is one base away. The rearrangement links TRBV10-3 to TRBJ2-5; possible D gene TRBD1, 5 bases. Germline-derived CDR1 and CDR2 are ENHRY and SYGVKD. This CDR3 is 14 amino acids long. CDR3 DNA: TGTGTCAGCAGTCGCATCGGGCAGGGAGAGACCCAGTACTTC. It yields the protein CVSSRIGQGETQYF.

This chain links TRBV7-9 with TRBJ2-7, with 14 bases lining up with TRBD2. J lost 7 bases, V lost 1 base, and 12 bases had no gene match. This CDR3 comprises 18 residues. Germline values: CDR1 SEHNR, CDR2 FQNEAQ (reference sequence). The CDR3 region has the DNA TGTGCCAGCAGCTTAGGCGGACTAGCGGGAGGCCCGGGTGGGGAGCAGTACTTC. It translates to CASSLGGLAGGPGGEQYF.

This clonotype was found a few times. The genes are TRBV20-1 and TRBJ1-4; TRBD1 matches at 7 bases. The germline V gene encodes CDR1 DFQATT and CDR2 SNEGSKA (reference sequence). This CDR3 contains 14 residues. The V segment lost 3 bases and the J segment 8 bases; nucleotides outside the gene matches: 9. This CDR3 is CSARTTGLGEKLFF. In nucleotides, the CDR3 is TGCAGTGCTAGGACGACAGGGCTGGGGGAAAAACTGTTTTTT.

This clonotype has only a few counts. The chain joins TRBV6-5 to TRBJ2-7; 8 positions match TRBD1. There are 13 residues in the CDR3. Germline V CDR1 and CDR2: MNHEY, SVGAGI. J gave up 0 bases and V 10 bases, and 5 bases lay outside the gene matches. The CDR3 region is CATRTGNSYEQYF. The DNA of the CDR3 is TGTGCCACCCGGACAGGGAACTCCTACGAGCAGTACTTC.

This clonotype was seen at least ten times. This chain uses TRBV13 with TRBJ2-2; D uncertain. Germline V gene data show CDR1 as PRHDT and CDR2 as FYEKMQ (reference sequence). The V end was cut by 5 bases, the J end by 7 bases, with 5 bases between. This CDR3 contains 11 residues. The CDR3 sequence: CASSLDGELFF. The CDR3, as DNA: TGTGCCAGCAGCCTGGACGGGGAGCTGTTTTTT.

With regard to this clonotype: A much larger clone lies one base from this, so it may be a read error. This chain joins TRBV7-9 and TRBJ1-1; D perhaps matches TRBD1 (5 bases). V gave up 1 base and J gave up 6 bases, with 15 bases separating them. Germline CDR1 SEHNR, CDR2 FQNEAQ (reference sequence). This CDR3 has 15 amino acids. Here the CDR3 DNA reads TGTGCCAGCAGCTTAGTACCAGGGACCCGGCCTGAAGCTTTCTTT. Translated, it gives CASSLVPGTRPEAFF. Together with reference TRBV7-9 and TRBJ1-1, the CDR3 gives the full variable domain: DTGVSQNPRHKITKRGQNVTFRCDPISEHNRLYWYRQTLGQGPEFLTYFQNEAQLEKSRLLSDRFSAERPKGSFSTLEIQRTEQGDSAMYLCASSLVPGTRPEAFFGQGTRLTVV.

This sequence joins TRBV7-3 and TRBJ1-1, with TRBD1 matching 9 bases. The V gene end was trimmed by 2 bases and the J gene end by 0 bases; junction bases not matched to a gene: 10. The germline gives CDR1 SGHTA, CDR2 FQGTGA. CDR3 length: 18 residues. The CDR3 spells CASSLAGTGSYMNTEAFF. CDR3 nucleotide sequence: TGTGCCAGCAGCTTAGCCGGGACAGGGTCCTACATGAACACTGAAGCTTTCTTT.

This clonotype was seen a few times. V usage is TRBV27 and J usage is TRBJ1-1; possible D gene TRBD1, 6 bases. The V end lost 11 bases, the J end lost 5 bases, and 15 bases lay between the germline ends. The CDR3 spans 12 residues. Germline loops: CDR1 MNHEY, CDR2 SMNVEV (reference sequence). Here the CDR3 reads CAVLGGGTEAFF. DNA for the CDR3: TGTGCCGTGCTCGGGGGCGGGACTGAAGCTTTCTTT.

The chain employs TRBV15 and TRBJ1-4; 7 bases agree with TRBD1. The germline V gene encodes CDR1 LNHNV and CDR2 YYDKDF (reference sequence). The CDR3 extends over 16 amino acids. Trimming at V came to 3 bases and at J to 3 bases, leaving 7 bases not matched to a gene. CDR3 loop: CATSSFGGTANEKLFF. The DNA for the CDR3 is TGTGCCACCAGCAGCTTTGGTGGGACAGCTAATGAAAAACTGTTTTTT.

This clonotype was seen at least ten times. The chain has TRBV5-1 and TRBJ1-1; 9 nucleotides match TRBD1. V was pared by 2 bases and J by 4 bases, with 6 bases of the junction left unmatched. CDR1 is SGHRS and CDR2 is YFSETQ in the germline V gene. The CDR3 length is 15 residues. The CDR3 coding sequence is TGCGCCAGCAGCTTCACAGGGGGCGCAAGCACTGAAGCTTTCTTT. It translates to CASSFTGGASTEAFF. Full variable domain (remainder filled in from reference TRBV5-1 and TRBJ1-1): KAGVTQTPRYLIKTRGQQVTLSCSPISGHRSVSWYQQTPGQGLQFLFEYFSETQRNKGNFPGRFSGRQFSNSRSEMNVSTLELGDSALYLCASSFTGGASTEAFFGQGTRLTVV.